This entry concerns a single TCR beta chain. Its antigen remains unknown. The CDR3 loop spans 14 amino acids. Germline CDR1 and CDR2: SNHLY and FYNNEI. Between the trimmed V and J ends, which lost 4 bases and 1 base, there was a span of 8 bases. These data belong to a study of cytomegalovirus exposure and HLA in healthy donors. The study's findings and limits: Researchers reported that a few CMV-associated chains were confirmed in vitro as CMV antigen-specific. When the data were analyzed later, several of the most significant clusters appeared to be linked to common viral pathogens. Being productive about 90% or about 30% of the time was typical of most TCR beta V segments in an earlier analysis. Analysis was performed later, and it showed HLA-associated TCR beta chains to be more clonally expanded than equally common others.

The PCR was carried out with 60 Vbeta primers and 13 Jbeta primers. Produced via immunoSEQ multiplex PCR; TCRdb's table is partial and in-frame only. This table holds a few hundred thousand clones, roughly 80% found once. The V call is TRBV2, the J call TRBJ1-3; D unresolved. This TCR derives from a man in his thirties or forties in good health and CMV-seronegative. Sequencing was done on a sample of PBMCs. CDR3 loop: CASSVGGSGNTIYF. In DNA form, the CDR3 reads TGTGCCAGCAGTGTAGGAGGGTCTGGAAACACCATATATTTT. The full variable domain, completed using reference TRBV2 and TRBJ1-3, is EPEVTQTPSHQVTQMGQEVILRCVPISNHLYFYWYRQILGQKVEFLVSFYNNEISEKSEIFDDQFSVERPDGSNFTLKIRSTKLEDSAMYFCASSVGGSGNTIYFGEGSWLTVV.